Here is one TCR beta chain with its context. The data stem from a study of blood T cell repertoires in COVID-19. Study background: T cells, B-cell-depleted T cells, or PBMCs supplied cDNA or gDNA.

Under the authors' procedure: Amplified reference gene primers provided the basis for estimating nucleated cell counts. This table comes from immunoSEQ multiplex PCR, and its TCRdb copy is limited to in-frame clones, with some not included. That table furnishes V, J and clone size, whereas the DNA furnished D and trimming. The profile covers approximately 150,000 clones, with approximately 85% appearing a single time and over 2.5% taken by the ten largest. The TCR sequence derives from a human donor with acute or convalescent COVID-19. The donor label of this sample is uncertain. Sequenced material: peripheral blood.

CDR3 loop: CASKLGEGGNGYTF. The CDR3 DNA sequence: TGTGCCAGCAAACTGGGGGAAGGGGGCAATGGCTACACCTTC. The rearrangement uses TRBV7-9 and TRBJ1-2; 7 bases are shared with TRBD1. J gave up 6 bases and V 7 bases, and 11 bases lay outside the gene matches. Germline CDR1 reads SEHNR; CDR2 reads FQNEAQ (reference sequence). There are 14 residues in the CDR3. Combining the CDR3 with reference TRBV7-9 and TRBJ1-2 gives the whole variable domain DTGVSQNPRHKITKRGQNVTFRCDPISEHNRLYWYRQTLGQGPEFLTYFQNEAQLEKSRLLSDRFSAERPKGSFSTLEIQRTEQGDSAMYLCASKLGEGGNGYTFGSGTRLTVV.